This T cell receptor (beta chain) came from a study of blood T cell repertoires in COVID-19. Study-wide background: Acute and convalescent COVID-19 samples came from the United States, Italy and Spain. Sample material is recorded as cDNA or gDNA derived from T cells, B-cell-depleted T cells, or PBMCs.

Trimming pared 11 bases from V and 5 bases from J, leaving 15 bases between. CDR3 length equals 13 residues. In the source study's methods: Scientists estimated how many nucleated cells there were by amplifying reference gene primers. Repertoires were generated with immunoSEQ multiplex PCR, while TCRdb's copy carries only in-frame clones and drops some. The V and J calls and clone size are taken from that table; D and trimming were inferred from the DNA. The data show roughly 71,000 clones, around 82% seen once. The sequence was collected from a man aged 45-65 years with active COVID-19. The sample comprised peripheral blood. The chain couples TRBV12-3 or TRBV12-4 to TRBJ2-2; D perhaps matches TRBD2 (5 bases). CDR3 sequence reads: CAGLSWGTGELFF. The CDR3 DNA is TGTGCCGGACTGTCATGGGGAACCGGGGAGCTGTTTTTT.